The 3 T cell receptor beta chains below come from one sample, sequenced in a study of T cells after yellow fever vaccination. Using its own MiXCR run on the 5' RACE reads, TCRdb lists one record per CDR3 protein. This table has just under 600,000 distinct CDR3 sequences, approximately 13% appearing once. Sequencing was performed on PBMCs, taken on the day of the yellow fever booster vaccination. The receptors come from a man aged 30 to 39 who received the YFV17D yellow fever vaccine.

V gene TRBV5-1 combines with J gene TRBJ2-7, with 10 bases lining up with TRBD2. Germline V gene lookup returns CDR1 SGHRS and CDR2 YFSETQ. Trimming removed 0 bases from V and 2 bases from J; junction bases left unmatched: 8. This CDR3 comprises 17 residues. The CDR3 nucleotides are TGCGCCAGCAGCTTGGTCGGACTAGCGGAGGGGGCCTACGAGCAGTACTTC. It codes for CASSLVGLAEGAYEQYF.

The J gene is TRBJ2-7, the V gene TRBV20-1; 9 nucleotides match TRBD1. The V and J ends lost 1 base and 3 bases, in that order; junction bases with no gene match: 7. CDR1 and CDR2 from the germline V gene are DFQATT and SNEGSKA (reference sequence). The CDR3 has 15 amino acids. The CDR3 DNA is TGCAGTGCTAGAGCTCGGGACAGGGTTCGCTACGAGCAGTACTTC. Translated: CSARARDRVRYEQYF.

J is TRBJ2-1 and V is TRBV20-1, with D perhaps TRBD2 (6 bases). Deletions cut 7 bases from V and 1 base from J, with 20 bases between. The germline V gene encodes CDR1 DFQATT and CDR2 SNEGSKA (reference sequence). CDR3 size: 16 residues. CDR3 bases: TGCAGTGGGAGATATCCTAGCGAGAGATCCTACAATGAGCAGTTCTTC. This sequence encodes CSGRYPSERSYNEQFF.